This T cell receptor beta chain was sequenced for a study of control samples from healthy donors and cancer patients. Profiled with immunoSEQ multiplex PCR; TCRdb holds only in-frame clones, not every one. The sample contains approximately 150,000 clones, approximately 92% of which appear only once. Germline-derived CDR1 and CDR2 are WSHSY and SAAADI. This CDR3 is 12 amino acids long. V was clipped by 7 bases and J by 6 bases, with 9 bases between them. The source of this sequence is a woman aged 35 to 49 in good health. Material for sequencing was blood. This chain links TRBV10-2 with TRBJ2-2; tentative D call: TRBD1 (5 bases). CDR3 nucleotide sequence: TGCGCCAGCACCCAGGGCCCCGGGGAGCTGTTTTTT. As protein: CASTQGPGELFF.